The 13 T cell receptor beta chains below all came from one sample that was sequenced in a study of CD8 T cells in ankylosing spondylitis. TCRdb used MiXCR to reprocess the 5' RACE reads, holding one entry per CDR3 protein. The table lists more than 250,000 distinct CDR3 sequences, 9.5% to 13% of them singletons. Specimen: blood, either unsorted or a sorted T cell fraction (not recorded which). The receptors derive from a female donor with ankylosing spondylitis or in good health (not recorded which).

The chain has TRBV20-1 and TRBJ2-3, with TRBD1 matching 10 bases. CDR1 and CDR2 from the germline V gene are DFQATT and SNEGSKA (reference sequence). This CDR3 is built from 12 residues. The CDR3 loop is CSRTGGGDTQYF. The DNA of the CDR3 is TGCAGCCGGACAGGGGGGGGCGATACGCAGTATTTT.

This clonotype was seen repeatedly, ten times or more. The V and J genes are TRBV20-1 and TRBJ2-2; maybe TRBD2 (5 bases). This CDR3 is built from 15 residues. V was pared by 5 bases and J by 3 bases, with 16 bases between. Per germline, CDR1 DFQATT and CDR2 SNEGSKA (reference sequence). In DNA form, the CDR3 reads TGCAGTGCTTACACCCCGGGAAGGGACACCGGGGAGCTGTTTTTT. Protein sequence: CSAYTPGRDTGELFF.

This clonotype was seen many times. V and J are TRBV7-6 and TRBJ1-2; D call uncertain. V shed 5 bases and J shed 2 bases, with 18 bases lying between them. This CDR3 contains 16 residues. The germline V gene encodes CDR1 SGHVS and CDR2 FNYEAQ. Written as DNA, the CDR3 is TGTGCCAGCAGCCCCAGCGCAGGAGAGGACAACTATGGCTACACCTTC. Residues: CASSPSAGEDNYGYTF.

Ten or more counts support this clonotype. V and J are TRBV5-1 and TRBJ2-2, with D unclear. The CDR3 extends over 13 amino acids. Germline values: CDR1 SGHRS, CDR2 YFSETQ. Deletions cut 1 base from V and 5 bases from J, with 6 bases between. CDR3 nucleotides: TGCGCCAGCAGCTTGTCGTTTACCGGGGAGCTGTTTTTT. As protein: CASSLSFTGELFF.

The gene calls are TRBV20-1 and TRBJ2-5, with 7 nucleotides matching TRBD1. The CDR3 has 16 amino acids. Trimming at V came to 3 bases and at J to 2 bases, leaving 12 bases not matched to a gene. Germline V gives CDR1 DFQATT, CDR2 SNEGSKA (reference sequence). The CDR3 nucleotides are TGCAGTGCTAGCGCGAAACAGGGGAAGGTTCAAGAGACCCAGTACTTC. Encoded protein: CSASAKQGKVQETQYF.

This CDR3 is CSASTETDHGYTF. CDR3 bases: TGCAGTGCTAGCACAGAGACCGACCATGGCTACACCTTC. J is TRBJ1-2 and V is TRBV20-1, with D uncertain. Trimming shortened V by 3 bases and J by 6 bases, and 14 bases separated the two germline ends. The germline CDR1 and CDR2 sequences are DFQATT and SNEGSKA (reference sequence). This CDR3 has 13 residues.

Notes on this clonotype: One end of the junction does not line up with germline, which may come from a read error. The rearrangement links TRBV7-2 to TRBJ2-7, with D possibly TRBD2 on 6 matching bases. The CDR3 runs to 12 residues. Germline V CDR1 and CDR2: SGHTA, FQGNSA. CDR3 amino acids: CASSKTHSGTLF. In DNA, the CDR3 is TGTGCCAGCAGCAAAACCCACTCCGGGACTTTGTTC.

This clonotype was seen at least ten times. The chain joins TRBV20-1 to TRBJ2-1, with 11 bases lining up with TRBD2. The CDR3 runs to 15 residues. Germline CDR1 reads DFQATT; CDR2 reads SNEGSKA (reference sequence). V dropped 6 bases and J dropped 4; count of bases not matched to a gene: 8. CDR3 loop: CSAGPLAGGYNEQFF. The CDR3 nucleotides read TGCAGTGCCGGTCCTCTAGCGGGAGGTTACAATGAGCAGTTCTTC.

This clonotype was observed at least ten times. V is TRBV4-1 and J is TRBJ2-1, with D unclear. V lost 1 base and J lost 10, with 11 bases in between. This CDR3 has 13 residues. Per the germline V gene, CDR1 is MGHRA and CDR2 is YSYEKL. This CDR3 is CASSQGAGREQFF. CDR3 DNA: TGCGCCAGCAGCCAAGGTGCAGGCAGGGAGCAGTTCTTC.

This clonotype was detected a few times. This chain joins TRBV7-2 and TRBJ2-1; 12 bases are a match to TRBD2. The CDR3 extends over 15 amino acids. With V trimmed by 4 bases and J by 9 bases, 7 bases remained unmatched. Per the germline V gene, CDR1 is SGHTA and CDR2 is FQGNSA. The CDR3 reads CASSSRLAGAGEQFF. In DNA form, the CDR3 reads TGTGCCAGCAGCTCCCGACTAGCGGGGGCTGGTGAGCAGTTCTTC.

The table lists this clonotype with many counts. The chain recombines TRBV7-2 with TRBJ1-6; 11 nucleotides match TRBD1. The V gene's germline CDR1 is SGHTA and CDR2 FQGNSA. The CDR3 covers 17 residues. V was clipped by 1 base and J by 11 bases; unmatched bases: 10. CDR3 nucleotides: TGTGCCAGCAGCTTAGGGGTTAGGGGACAGGGGGTTGCACCCCTCCACTTT. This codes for CASSLGVRGQGVAPLHF.

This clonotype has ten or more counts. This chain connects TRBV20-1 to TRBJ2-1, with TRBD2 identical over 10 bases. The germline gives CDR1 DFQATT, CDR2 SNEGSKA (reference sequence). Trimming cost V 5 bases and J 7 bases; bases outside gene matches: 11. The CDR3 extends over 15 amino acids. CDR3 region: CSAQGASGSGNEQFF. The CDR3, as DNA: TGCAGTGCTCAGGGGGCTAGCGGGAGTGGAAATGAGCAGTTCTTC.

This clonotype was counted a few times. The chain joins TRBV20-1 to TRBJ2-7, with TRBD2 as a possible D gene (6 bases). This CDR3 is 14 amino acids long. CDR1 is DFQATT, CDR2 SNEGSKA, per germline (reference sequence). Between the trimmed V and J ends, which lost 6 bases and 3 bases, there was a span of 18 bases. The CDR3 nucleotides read TGCAGTGCCAGAAGCCACCCCGGGGGCTACGAGCAGTACTTC. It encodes CSARSHPGGYEQYF.